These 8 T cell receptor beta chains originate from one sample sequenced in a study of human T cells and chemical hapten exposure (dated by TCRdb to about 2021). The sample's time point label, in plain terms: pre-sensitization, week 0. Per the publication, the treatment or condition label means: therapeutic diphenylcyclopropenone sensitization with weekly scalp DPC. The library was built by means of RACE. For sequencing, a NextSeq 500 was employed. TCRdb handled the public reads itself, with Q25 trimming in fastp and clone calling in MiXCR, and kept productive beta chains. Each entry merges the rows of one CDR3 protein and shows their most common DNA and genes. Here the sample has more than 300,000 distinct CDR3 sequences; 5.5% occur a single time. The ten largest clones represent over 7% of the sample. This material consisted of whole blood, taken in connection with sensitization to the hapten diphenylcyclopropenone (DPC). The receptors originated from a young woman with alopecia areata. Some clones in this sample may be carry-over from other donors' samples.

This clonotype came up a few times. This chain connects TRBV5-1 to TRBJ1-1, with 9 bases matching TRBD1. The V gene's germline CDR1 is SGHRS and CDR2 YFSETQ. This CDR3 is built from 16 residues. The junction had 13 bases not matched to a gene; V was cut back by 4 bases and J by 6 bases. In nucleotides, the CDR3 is TGCGCCAGCAGCGCAAGGTCACTAACAGGGGGCGCTGAAGCTTTCTTT. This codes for CASSARSLTGGAEAFF. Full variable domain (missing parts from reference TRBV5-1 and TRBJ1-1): KAGVTQTPRYLIKTRGQQVTLSCSPISGHRSVSWYQQTPGQGLQFLFEYFSETQRNKGNFPGRFSGRQFSNSRSEMNVSTLELGDSALYLCASSARSLTGGAEAFFGQGTRLTVV.

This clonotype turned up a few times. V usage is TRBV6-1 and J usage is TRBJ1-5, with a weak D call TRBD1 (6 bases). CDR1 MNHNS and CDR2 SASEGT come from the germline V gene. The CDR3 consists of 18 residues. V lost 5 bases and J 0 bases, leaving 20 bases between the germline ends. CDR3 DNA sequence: TGTGCCAGCAGTAAACTGGACAGCTTCCAATATAGCAATCAGCCCCAGCATTTT. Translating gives CASSKLDSFQYSNQPQHF.

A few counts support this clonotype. The CDR3 here is CAIRTPGPNTEAFF. In DNA, the CDR3 is TGTGCCATCAGGACCCCCGGGCCGAACACTGAAGCTTTCTTT. V is TRBV10-3 and J is TRBJ1-1; D not certain. Trimming took off 6 bases at V and 1 base at J, with 12 bases between the two ends. This CDR3 is built from 14 residues. Germline CDR1 reads ENHRY; CDR2 reads SYGVKD.

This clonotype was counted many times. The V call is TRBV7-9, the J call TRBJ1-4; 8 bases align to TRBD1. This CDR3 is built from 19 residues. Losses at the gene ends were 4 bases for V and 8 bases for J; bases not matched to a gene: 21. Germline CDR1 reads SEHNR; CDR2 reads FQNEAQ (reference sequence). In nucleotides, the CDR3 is TGTGCCAGCAGCTACGATACGCCGGGACAGGCCCGAATCGGGGAAAAACTGTTTTTT. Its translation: CASSYDTPGQARIGEKLFF.

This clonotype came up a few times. The CDR3 reads CASSLTGTGDSPLHF. CDR3 sequence (DNA): TGTGCCAGCAGCTTAACCGGGACAGGGGATTCACCCCTCCACTTT. The chain links TRBV7-3 to TRBJ1-6, with 10 bases fitting TRBD1. The CDR3 sequence is 15 residues long. The V gene's germline CDR1 is SGHTA and CDR2 FQGTGA. V was pared by 0 bases and J by 8 bases, with 1 base of the junction left unmatched. Drawing the rest from reference TRBV7-3 and TRBJ1-6, the complete variable domain is GAGVSQTPSNKVTEKGKYVELRCDPISGHTALYWYRQSLGQGPEFLIYFQGTGAADDSGLPNDRFFAVRPEGSVSTLKIQRTERGDSAVYLCASSLTGTGDSPLHFGNGTRLTVT.

The DNA of the CDR3 is TGCAGTGCCCGGACAGCCTCTGGAAACACCATATATTTT. Translation: CSARTASGNTIYF. The chain is built from TRBV20-1 and TRBJ1-3, with D possibly being TRBD1 (6 bases). The CDR3 extends over 13 amino acids. Germline lookup yields CDR1 DFQATT and CDR2 SNEGSKA (reference sequence). The germline V and J ends were trimmed by 6 bases and 0 bases, with 9 bases remaining between them.

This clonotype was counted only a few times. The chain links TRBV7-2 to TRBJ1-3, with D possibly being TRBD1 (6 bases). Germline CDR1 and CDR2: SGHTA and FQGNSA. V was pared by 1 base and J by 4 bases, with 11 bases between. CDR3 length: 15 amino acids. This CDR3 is CASSLVLTGGNTIYF. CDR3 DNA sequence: TGTGCCAGCAGCTTAGTACTCACAGGGGGAAACACCATATATTTT.

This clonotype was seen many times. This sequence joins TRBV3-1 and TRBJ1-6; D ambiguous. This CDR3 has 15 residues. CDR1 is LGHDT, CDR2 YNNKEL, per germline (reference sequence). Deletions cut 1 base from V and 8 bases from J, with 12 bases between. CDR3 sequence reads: CASSQGRPRDSPLHF. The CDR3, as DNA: TGTGCCAGCAGCCAAGGTCGGCCGAGGGATTCACCCCTCCACTTT.